These 32 T cell receptor beta chains came from one sample sequenced in a study of T cell responses to AZD1222 COVID-19 vaccine. TCRdb keeps only in-frame clones here, not all; method: immunoSEQ multiplex PCR. Among 95,000 to 150,000 clones listed, around 91% were seen once. The input for sequencing was peripheral blood, taken on day 0 of AZD1222 vaccination. Source of these receptors: an adult in good health.

The rearrangement uses TRBV7-9 and TRBJ2-2; TRBD1 matches 7 bases. Germline V lookup: CDR1 SEHNR, CDR2 FQNEAQ (reference sequence). V was clipped by 5 bases and J by 1 base; unmatched bases: 1. The CDR3 has 14 residues. The CDR3 DNA sequence: TGTGCCAGCAGCCGGACAGGGAACACCGGGGAGCTGTTTTTT. It yields the protein CASSRTGNTGELFF.

This clone is a singleton in its sample. This sequence joins TRBV30 and TRBJ2-3; D remains unclear. The CDR3 length is 14 residues. Trimming took off 4 bases at V and 2 bases at J, with 13 bases between the two ends. Germline V gene sequence: CDR1 GTSNPN, CDR2 SVGIG (reference sequence). The CDR3 is CAWTPGLNTDTQYF. In DNA, the CDR3 is TGTGCCTGGACCCCGGGTTTAAACACAGATACGCAGTATTTT.

V and J are TRBV19 and TRBJ2-2; 13 bases line up with TRBD2. This CDR3 is built from 17 residues. Germline V gives CDR1 LNHDA, CDR2 SQIVND (reference sequence). The V gene end was trimmed by 6 bases and the J gene end by 4 bases; junction bases not matched to a gene: 8. The CDR3 loop is CASRRRLAGGATGELFF. The CDR3 nucleotides read TGTGCCAGTAGACGGAGACTAGCGGGGGGCGCCACCGGGGAGCTGTTTTTT.

This rearrangement joins TRBV11-3 to TRBJ1-1, with TRBD1 matching 8 bases. The CDR3 sequence is 13 residues long. V shed 0 bases, J shed 6 bases, and the junction held 0 bases outside the gene matches. CDR1 is SGHNT, CDR2 YENEEA, per germline. The CDR3 loop reads CASSLETGAEAFF. The DNA of the CDR3 is TGTGCCAGCAGCTTAGAGACAGGGGCTGAAGCTTTCTTT.

The V call is TRBV11-2, the J call TRBJ2-7, with 9 positions matching TRBD1. The J segment lost 2 bases and the V segment lost 4 bases, leaving 12 bases of the junction unmatched. The CDR3 spans 17 residues. From germline, CDR1 is SGHAT and CDR2 FQNNGV. The CDR3 spells CASSSGTGPPFTYEQYF. CDR3 bases: TGTGCCAGCAGCTCTGGGACAGGGCCTCCATTTACCTACGAGCAGTACTTC. The variable domain in full, completed from reference TRBV11-2 and TRBJ2-7, reads EAGVAQSPRYKIIEKRQSVAFWCNPISGHATLYWYQQILGQGPKLLIQFQNNGVVDDSQLPKDRFSAERLKGVDSTLKIQPAKLEDSAVYLCASSSGTGPPFTYEQYFGPGTRLTVT.

The chain links TRBV5-1 to TRBJ2-3; TRBD1 matches at 7 bases. This CDR3 comprises 14 residues. In germline, CDR1 is SGHRS, CDR2 YFSETQ. Unmatched junction bases numbered 2, after V lost 2 bases and J lost 2 bases. Here the CDR3 DNA reads TGCGCCAGCAGCTTCGGACAGGCCACAGATACGCAGTATTTT. The encoded protein is CASSFGQATDTQYF.

The rearrangement uses TRBV30 and TRBJ1-5; D ambiguous. The CDR3 runs 14 residues. Germline values: CDR1 GTSNPN, CDR2 SVGIG (reference sequence). V dropped 0 bases and J dropped 0 bases, with 6 bases sitting between them. The CDR3 region has the DNA TGTGCCTGGAGTGTCCCGGGTAGCAATCAGCCCCAGCATTTT. Translation gives CAWSVPGSNQPQHF.

V and J are TRBV29-1 and TRBJ2-3, with D possibly TRBD1 on 5 matching bases. This CDR3 is built from 14 residues. V was trimmed by 5 bases and J by 2 bases, leaving 14 bases between them. CDR1 and CDR2 from the germline V gene are SQVTM and ANQGSEA. The CDR3 DNA reads TGCAGCGTTTCCAGACAGCTATACACAGATACGCAGTATTTT. This encodes CSVSRQLYTDTQYF.

The chain couples TRBV5-8 to TRBJ1-2; D is possibly TRBD1 (5 bases). V lost 5 bases, J lost 4 bases, and 12 bases lay in between. Germline V gene lookup returns CDR1 SGHTS and CDR2 YDEGEE. The CDR3 spans 13 residues. The CDR3 DNA follows: TGTGCCAGCAGTACGGGACGGAGCTATGGCTACACCTTC. It encodes CASSTGRSYGYTF.

The J gene is TRBJ1-5, the V gene TRBV4-2; 11 bases are a match to TRBD1. CDR3 length: 15 residues. With 4 bases clipped from V and 6 bases from J, the junction kept 5 bases outside the gene matches. Germline loops: CDR1 LGHNA, CDR2 YNFKEQ. Here the CDR3 reads CASSRDGTGGQPQHF. CDR3 nucleotide sequence: TGTGCCAGCAGCCGAGACGGGACAGGGGGTCAGCCCCAGCATTTT.

The chain is built from TRBV7-9 and TRBJ2-1; 7 nucleotides match TRBD2. The junction had 4 bases not matched to a gene; V was cut back by 3 bases and J by 8 bases. Germline V gives CDR1 SEHNR, CDR2 FQNEAQ (reference sequence). CDR3 length: 13 amino acids. CDR3 residues: CASSLRESDEQFF. The CDR3 DNA reads TGTGCCAGCAGCTTGCGGGAGAGCGATGAGCAGTTCTTC.

V gene TRBV19 combines with J gene TRBJ1-2; 9 bases are shared with TRBD1. CDR3 length equals 14 residues. Germline CDR1 and CDR2: LNHDA and SQIVND (reference sequence). Unmatched junction bases numbered 6, after V lost 6 bases and J lost 4 bases. The CDR3 DNA sequence: TGTGCCAGTAGACAGGGGGCTGCCCTCTATGGCTACACCTTC. Protein: CASRQGAALYGYTF.

V usage is TRBV7-9 and J usage is TRBJ2-1, with 8 bases aligning to TRBD1. Germline values: CDR1 SEHNR, CDR2 FQNEAQ (reference sequence). V shed 4 bases and J 6 bases; nucleotides not matched to a gene: 2. This CDR3 is built from 13 residues. The CDR3 sequence is CASSSGQGNEQFF. CDR3 nucleotides: TGTGCCAGCAGCTCTGGACAGGGCAATGAGCAGTTCTTC. Variable domain in full (rest from reference TRBV7-9 and TRBJ2-1): DTGVSQNPRHKITKRGQNVTFRCDPISEHNRLYWYRQTLGQGPEFLTYFQNEAQLEKSRLLSDRFSAERPKGSFSTLEIQRTEQGDSAMYLCASSSGQGNEQFFGPGTRLTVL.

The chain recombines TRBV11-3 with TRBJ2-7; the match to TRBD1 covers 7 bases. The CDR3 consists of 16 residues. CDR1 and CDR2 from the germline V gene are SGHNT and YENEEA. The V and J ends lost 0 bases and 0 bases, in that order; junction bases with no gene match: 5. The CDR3 region is CASSLDGQVGSYEQYV. The CDR3 DNA reads TGTGCCAGCAGCTTAGATGGACAGGTAGGCTCCTACGAGCAGTACGTC.

This rearrangement joins TRBV20-1 to TRBJ1-1; D is unresolved. The V gene's germline CDR1 is DFQATT and CDR2 SNEGSKA (reference sequence). The CDR3 has 11 residues. Trimming cost V 5 bases and J 7 bases, with 11 bases left between them. CDR3: CSAPREGEAFF. The CDR3 DNA sequence: TGCAGTGCTCCCCGGGAGGGTGAAGCTTTCTTT.

The chain has TRBV7-9 and TRBJ1-2; D might be TRBD1 (5 bases). V was shortened by 6 bases and J by 3 bases, with 11 bases between the two germline ends. The CDR3 contains 13 residues. The germline gives CDR1 SEHNR, CDR2 FQNEAQ (reference sequence). CDR3 sequence: CASSQGDYYGYTF. Here the CDR3 DNA reads TGTGCCAGCAGTCAGGGAGATTACTATGGCTACACCTTC.

The rearrangement links TRBV5-1 to TRBJ2-7; maybe TRBD2 (5 bases). Germline V gene lookup returns CDR1 SGHRS and CDR2 YFSETQ. The CDR3 spans 14 residues. V was shortened by 4 bases and J by 3 bases, with 14 bases between the two germline ends. The CDR3 region has the DNA TGCGCCAGCAGCCCGAGCGGACCTCGCTACGAGCAGTACTTC. Its protein product is CASSPSGPRYEQYF.

The chain has TRBV5-6 and TRBJ2-7, with TRBD1 as a possible D gene (6 bases). Germline V gives CDR1 SGHDT, CDR2 YYEEEE. The CDR3 has 14 amino acids. V was shortened by 2 bases and J by 2 bases, with 11 bases between the two germline ends. This chain's CDR3 is CASSFPGQTYEQYF. CDR3 bases: TGTGCCAGCAGCTTCCCGGGACAAACCTACGAGCAGTACTTC.

This chain connects TRBV20-1 to TRBJ1-5, with a tentative D call TRBD1 (6 bases). Per the germline V gene, CDR1 is DFQATT and CDR2 is SNEGSKA (reference sequence). This CDR3 region has 16 residues. V lost 3 bases to trimming and J lost 1 base, with 16 bases between them. Here the CDR3 reads CSASKIGGTSNQPQHF. The CDR3 nucleotides read TGCAGTGCTAGTAAAATCGGGGGGACAAGCAATCAGCCCCAGCATTTT.

The chain uses TRBV30 and TRBJ1-2; possible D gene TRBD1, 5 bases. This CDR3 is 13 amino acids long. CDR1 GTSNPN and CDR2 SVGIG come from the germline V gene (reference sequence). Trimming removed 0 bases from V and 8 bases from J, with 13 bases in between. Written as DNA, the CDR3 is TGTGCCTGGAGTGTACAGGCGGTGGGGGGCTACACCTTC. Amino acid sequence: CAWSVQAVGGYTF.

V is TRBV5-1 and J is TRBJ2-1; 7 nucleotides match TRBD2. V shed 0 bases and J 8 bases; nucleotides not matched to a gene: 8. Germline lookup yields CDR1 SGHRS and CDR2 YFSETQ. The CDR3 spans 15 residues. The CDR3 spells CASSLATGRMDEQFF. The DNA for the CDR3 is TGCGCCAGCAGCTTGGCCACCGGGAGGATGGATGAGCAGTTCTTC.

The chain recombines TRBV30 with TRBJ2-4, with D possibly being TRBD2 (5 bases). Germline loops: CDR1 GTSNPN, CDR2 SVGIG (reference sequence). The CDR3 consists of 13 residues. V lost 6 bases and J lost 8, with 17 bases in between. CDR3 amino acids: CACRPRTGDIQYF. CDR3 coding DNA: TGTGCCTGCCGGCCCCGGACCGGGGACATTCAGTACTTC.

This chain joins TRBV21-1 and TRBJ2-3; the D call of TRBD1 is as the table states it, not checked on the DNA. TRBV21-1 is labeled a pseudogene. The CDR3 sequence is 20 residues long. Here the CDR3 reads CASSKEGTVGRKYDTDTQYF. CDR3 nucleotides: TGTGCCAGCAGCAAAGAGGGGACAGTGGGAAGGAAGTATGACACAGATACGCAGTATTTT.

This chain joins TRBV6-5 and TRBJ1-1, with TRBD1 identical over 9 bases. The trim removed 6 bases at V and 3 bases at J, leaving 8 bases unmatched. Looked up from germline, CDR1 is MNHEY and CDR2 is SVGAGI. This CDR3 is 15 amino acids long. CDR3 DNA sequence: TGTGCCAGCAGATACGGGACAGGGATCGACACTGAAGCTTTCTTT. Protein: CASRYGTGIDTEAFF.

The chain joins TRBV6-6 to TRBJ2-7, with 7 bases lining up with TRBD2. V lost 7 bases to trimming and J lost 5 bases; unmatched junction nucleotides: 8. CDR1 is MNHNY and CDR2 is SVGAGI in the germline V gene (reference sequence). The CDR3 is 13 amino acids. The CDR3 loop reads CASNGLVGDEQYV. CDR3 nucleotides: TGTGCCAGCAATGGACTAGTAGGAGACGAGCAGTACGTC.

V is TRBV3-1 (or the pseudogene TRBV3-2) and J is TRBJ2-7; maybe TRBD1 (6 bases). Germline V lookup: CDR1 LGHDT, CDR2 YNNKEL (reference sequence). This CDR3 spans 13 amino acids. Trimming took off 3 bases at V and 3 bases at J, with 9 bases between the two ends. The CDR3 protein is CASSQGASYEQYF. For the CDR3, the DNA is TGTGCCAGCAGCCAGGGGGCCAGCTACGAGCAGTACTTC.

The J gene is TRBJ1-5, the V gene TRBV6-5; a weak D match, TRBD1 (6 bases). Germline V CDR1 and CDR2: MNHEY, SVGAGI. The V and J ends lost 4 bases and 9 bases respectively, with 10 bases between them. CDR3 size: 12 residues. The CDR3 protein is CASSSQGGPQHF. Here the CDR3 DNA reads TGTGCCAGCAGTTCACAGGGCGGGCCCCAGCATTTT.

The chain uses TRBV18 and TRBJ2-2; the D call may be TRBD1 or TRBD2 (5 bases each). The CDR3 covers 16 residues. V lost 3 bases and J 3 bases, leaving 14 bases between the germline ends. The germline V gene encodes CDR1 KGHSH and CDR2 LQKENI. CDR3 DNA: TGTGCCAGCTCACCTCGGGGCCCCGATCACACCGGGGAGCTGTTTTTT. Its translation: CASSPRGPDHTGELFF.

V gene TRBV28 combines with J gene TRBJ2-1; D gene ambiguous. The CDR3 loop spans 15 amino acids. Per germline, CDR1 MDHEN and CDR2 SYDVKM. V dropped 2 bases and J dropped 1 base, with 9 bases sitting between them. The CDR3: CASSLQDRSYNEQFF. The DNA of the CDR3 is TGTGCCAGCAGTTTACAGGATAGATCCTACAATGAGCAGTTCTTC.

This chain links TRBV28 with TRBJ2-7, with 10 bases that match TRBD2. V lost 5 bases to trimming and J lost 8 bases; unmatched junction nucleotides: 12. CDR3 length: 15 residues. Looked up from germline, CDR1 is MDHEN and CDR2 is SYDVKM. The CDR3 protein is CASSLGGAGGPQQYV. CDR3 DNA: TGTGCCAGCAGTCTCGGAGGAGCGGGAGGGCCCCAGCAGTACGTC.

This chain connects TRBV3-1 (or the pseudogene TRBV3-2) to TRBJ1-1; D gene uncertain. Germline V gene data show CDR1 as LGHDT and CDR2 as YNNKEL (reference sequence). The CDR3 runs to 16 residues. V was pared by 0 bases and J by 0 bases, with 11 bases between. CDR3 DNA sequence: TGTGCCAGCAGCCAAGAGTTTTTAGGGTTGAACACTGAAGCTTTCTTT. Translation gives CASSQEFLGLNTEAFF.

This clone is a singleton in its sample. This chain joins TRBV7-9 and TRBJ1-1; TRBD1 agrees at 7 bases. Germline values: CDR1 SEHNR, CDR2 FQNEAQ (reference sequence). The CDR3 is made up of 14 amino acids. With 4 bases clipped from V and 7 bases from J, the junction kept 9 bases outside the gene matches. CDR3 sequence: CASSSPLDRHEAFF. Here the CDR3 DNA reads TGTGCCAGCAGCTCTCCCTTGGACAGGCATGAAGCTTTCTTT.